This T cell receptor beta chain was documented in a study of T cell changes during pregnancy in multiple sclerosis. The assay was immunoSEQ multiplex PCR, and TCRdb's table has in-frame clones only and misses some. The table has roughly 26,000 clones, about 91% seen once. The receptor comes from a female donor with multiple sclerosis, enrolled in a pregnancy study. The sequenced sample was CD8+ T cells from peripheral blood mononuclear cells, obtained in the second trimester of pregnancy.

The CDR3 is CSVGTSDYNEQFF. For the CDR3, the DNA is TGCAGCGTTGGGACTAGCGACTACAATGAGCAGTTCTTC. The V and J genes are TRBV29-1 and TRBJ2-1; 9 bases map to TRBD2. The CDR3 consists of 13 residues. Germline V gene lookup returns CDR1 SQVTM and CDR2 ANQGSEA. V trimming: 4 bases; J trimming: 3 bases; junction bases outside the gene matches: 1.